What follows are 25 T cell receptor beta chains derived from one specimen sequenced in a study of T cell clones after liver transplantation. The protocol was immunoSEQ multiplex PCR, while the TCRdb copy is restricted to in-frame clones and leaves out a portion. This table holds some 34,000 clones, over 85% found once. The sample consisted of CD8+ T cells from blood, taken 12 months after liver transplant. All receptors come from a human patient who received a liver transplant. The graft donor may be the source of some T cells.

V is TRBV27 and J is TRBJ1-5, with unresolved D. Germline assignment: CDR1 MNHEY and CDR2 SMNVEV (reference sequence). The CDR3 has 13 residues. The V and J ends lost 5 bases and 0 bases respectively, with 5 bases between them. The CDR3 is CASSGYSNQPQHF. In nucleotides, the CDR3 is TGTGCCAGCAGTGGCTATAGCAATCAGCCCCAGCATTTT.

V and J are TRBV5-6 and TRBJ2-4; 7 bases are a match to TRBD2. V dropped 2 bases and J dropped 2; count of bases not matched to a gene: 13. The CDR3 consists of 18 residues. CDR1 and CDR2 (germline): SGHDT, YYEEEE. Here the CDR3 DNA reads TGTGCCAGCAGCTTAAGCCTAGCGGAAGCTGCGTCCAAAAACATTCAGTACTTC. Translation gives CASSLSLAEAASKNIQYF.

This clone was observed once. The V gene is TRBV2, the J gene TRBJ1-4; a possible D gene is TRBD1 (6 bases). Germline V lookup: CDR1 SNHLY, CDR2 FYNNEI. The V end was cut by 4 bases, the J end by 7 bases, with 19 bases between. The length of the CDR3 is 16 residues. This chain's CDR3 is CASSGSEGEEGEKLFF. For the CDR3, the DNA is TGTGCCAGCAGTGGATCTGAGGGGGAGGAAGGTGAAAAACTGTTTTTT.

The chain recombines TRBV29-1 with TRBJ2-3; 10 bases match TRBD1. The CDR3 spans 15 residues. Germline V CDR1 and CDR2: SQVTM, ANQGSEA. V lost 6 bases and J lost 5; bases outside the gene matches: 11. The CDR3 here is CSVDRDRGFGDTQYF. CDR3 in DNA: TGCAGCGTCGACCGGGACAGGGGTTTTGGAGATACGCAGTATTTT.

The CDR3 region has the DNA TGTGCCAGCAGTTATACAGGGGACGGGTCCTACGAGCAGTACTTC. Protein product: CASSYTGDGSYEQYF. This chain joins TRBV27 and TRBJ2-7; 7 bases map to TRBD1. Germline CDR1 is MNHEY and CDR2 is SMNVEV (reference sequence). The CDR3 length is 15 residues. V was clipped by 4 bases and J by 1 base; unmatched bases: 7.

This clone occurred once. V is TRBV11-2 and J is TRBJ2-3; 8 bases match TRBD2. V shed 0 bases, J shed 2 bases, and the junction held 4 bases outside the gene matches. Germline CDR1 is SGHAT and CDR2 is FQNNGV. This CDR3 has 16 residues. The CDR3: CASSLELADFTDTQYF. CDR3 nucleotides: TGTGCCAGCAGCTTAGAACTAGCGGATTTCACAGATACGCAGTATTTT.

The chain employs TRBV7-2 and TRBJ2-3; 8 positions agree with TRBD2. The CDR3 is 15 amino acids. Germline V lookup: CDR1 SGHTA, CDR2 FQGNSA. The ends lost 4 bases at V and 5 bases at J; junction bases unmatched: 8. The CDR3 loop is CASSWGRTSGDTQYF. The CDR3 DNA reads TGTGCCAGCAGCTGGGGTCGCACTAGCGGAGATACGCAGTATTTT. Based on the CDR3 plus reference TRBV7-2 and TRBJ2-3, the full variable domain is GAGVSQSPSNKVTEKGKDVELRCDPISGHTALYWYRQSLGQGLEFLIYFQGNSAPDKSGLPSDRFSAERTGGSVSTLTIQRTQQEDSAVYLCASSWGRTSGDTQYFGPGTRLTVL.

The chain recombines TRBV4-1 with TRBJ2-3; tentatively, D is TRBD2 (6 bases). Per the germline V gene, CDR1 is MGHRA and CDR2 is YSYEKL. The CDR3 is made up of 13 amino acids. Trimming pared 10 bases from V and 4 bases from J, leaving 15 bases between. This CDR3 is CATMGDLADTQYF. In nucleotides, the CDR3 is TGCGCCACCATGGGGGACTTGGCAGATACGCAGTATTTT.

The chain employs TRBV5-4 and TRBJ2-3; 12 nucleotides line up with TRBD2. The germline V gene encodes CDR1 SGHNT and CDR2 YYREEE (reference sequence). J lost 0 bases, V lost 4 bases, and 6 bases had no gene match. The CDR3 covers 17 residues. The CDR3 loop is CASSPGGTSGSTDTQYF. The DNA for the CDR3 is TGTGCCAGCAGCCCTGGCGGGACTAGCGGGAGCACAGATACGCAGTATTTT.

The CDR3 sequence: CASSYAEQVGNEQFF. DNA for the CDR3: TGTGCCAGCAGTTACGCCGAACAAGTGGGGAATGAGCAGTTCTTC. This chain joins TRBV6-5 and TRBJ2-1; no firm D call. CDR3 length equals 15 residues. V lost 2 bases, J lost 7 bases, and 15 bases lay in between. Germline assignment: CDR1 MNHEY and CDR2 SVGAGI.

The chain links TRBV27 to TRBJ1-2; 10 nucleotides line up with TRBD1. The CDR3 extends over 15 amino acids. Germline trimming cut 0 bases from V and 8 bases from J; bases unmatched to any gene: 6. Germline V gives CDR1 MNHEY, CDR2 SMNVEV (reference sequence). CDR3 DNA sequence: TGTGCCAGCAGTTTATCGAGGGGGACAGGGGCCGGCTACACCTTC. Translating gives CASSLSRGTGAGYTF.

The rearrangement uses TRBV1 and TRBJ2-3; the table calls TRBD2, which could not be checked here. TRBV1 is a known pseudogene. The CDR3 covers 14 residues. The CDR3 nucleotides read TGCACCAGCAGCCGGGGGGTTAAGTGTGATACGCAGTATTTT. Amino acid sequence: CTSSRGVKCDTQYF.

V usage is TRBV1 and J usage is TRBJ2-7; the D segment call TRBD2 is taken from the table without a DNA check. TRBV1 is a recognized pseudogene. There are 16 residues in the CDR3. CDR3 bases: TGCACCAGCAGCCAAGATTCAAGCGGTTACCACTACGAGCAGTACTTC. Its translation: CTSSQDSSGYHYEQYF.

The chain links TRBV9 to TRBJ1-1, with D unresolved. CDR1 SGDLS and CDR2 YYNGEE come from the germline V gene. The CDR3 loop spans 14 amino acids. The V end lost 2 bases, the J end lost 0 bases, and 8 bases lay between the germline ends. CDR3 protein: CASSVATVNTEAFF. The CDR3, as DNA: TGTGCCAGCAGCGTGGCGACCGTGAACACTGAAGCTTTCTTT.

The chain uses TRBV27 and TRBJ2-1, with D perhaps being TRBD1 or TRBD2 (6 bases each). With 7 bases removed from V and 5 bases from J, the gap between germline ends came to 21 bases. The germline CDR1 and CDR2 sequences are MNHEY and SMNVEV (reference sequence). The CDR3 contains 16 residues. The CDR3 protein is CASTWVGGQIHNEQFF. Written as DNA, the CDR3 is TGTGCCAGCACTTGGGTGGGGGGCCAAATACACAATGAGCAGTTCTTC.

The V and J genes are TRBV7-9 and TRBJ1-1; TRBD1 matches at 9 bases. The V segment lost 8 bases and the J segment 5 bases; nucleotides outside the gene matches: 6. CDR1 is SEHNR and CDR2 is FQNEAQ in the germline V gene (reference sequence). The CDR3 length is 13 residues. The CDR3 sequence is CASGGQGETEAFF. CDR3 nucleotides: TGTGCCAGCGGGGGACAGGGTGAGACTGAAGCTTTCTTT.

The V call is TRBV9, the J call TRBJ2-4; D might be TRBD1 (7 bases). The CDR3 has 14 amino acids. Germline V CDR1 and CDR2: SGDLS, YYNGEE. The V gene lost 4 bases and the J gene lost 3 bases, with 11 bases spanning the gap. CDR3 sequence reads: CASSQGGVKNIQYF. CDR3 sequence (DNA): TGTGCCAGCAGCCAGGGGGGCGTCAAAAACATTCAGTACTTC.

The chain is built from TRBV28 and TRBJ2-7; 12 bases match TRBD2. J was trimmed by 3 bases and V by 3 bases; bases with no gene match: 9. This CDR3 is built from 17 residues. CDR1 and CDR2 (germline): MDHEN, SYDVKM. CDR3 residues: CASSFPRTSGMDYEQYF. The CDR3 DNA reads TGTGCCAGCAGTTTCCCCAGGACTAGCGGGATGGACTACGAGCAGTACTTC.

This clone was detected once. The rearrangement uses TRBV9 and TRBJ1-4; no clear D. CDR1 and CDR2 (germline): SGDLS, YYNGEE. The CDR3 runs to 13 residues. The V and J ends lost 4 bases and 7 bases respectively, with 11 bases between them. The CDR3: CASSPVWGEKLFF. The CDR3 bases are TGTGCCAGCAGCCCCGTATGGGGTGAAAAACTGTTTTTT.

The chain is built from TRBV5-1 and TRBJ2-7; 9 bases agree with TRBD2. The trim removed 3 bases at V and 2 bases at J, leaving 6 bases unmatched. The CDR3 contains 15 residues. CDR1 is SGHRS and CDR2 is YFSETQ in the germline V gene. CDR3 nucleotide sequence: TGCGCCAGCAGCTGGCGGGCGGGAGGGCCCTACGAGCAGTACTTC. Translating gives CASSWRAGGPYEQYF.

The chain recombines TRBV28 with TRBJ2-7, with 7 bases lining up with TRBD1. With V trimmed by 6 bases and J by 3 bases, 8 bases remained unmatched. This CDR3 is built from 14 residues. CDR1 MDHEN and CDR2 SYDVKM come from the germline V gene. For the CDR3, the DNA is TGTGCCAGCAGGACCGGGACAGAGAGCTACGAGCAGTACTTC. This gives the protein CASRTGTESYEQYF.

The chain links TRBV9 to TRBJ2-5; D is perhaps TRBD2 (7 bases). CDR1 and CDR2 from the germline V gene are SGDLS and YYNGEE. Between the trimmed V and J ends, which lost 0 bases and 4 bases, there was a span of 13 bases. The CDR3 has 15 residues. CDR3 residues: CASSVDWGGGETQYF. The CDR3 nucleotides are TGTGCCAGCAGCGTAGATTGGGGGGGCGGAGAGACCCAGTACTTC.

The chain links TRBV6-5 to TRBJ1-2; the D is unclear. The CDR3 is 14 amino acids. V shed 0 bases and J shed 5 bases, with 10 bases lying between them. The germline V gene encodes CDR1 MNHEY and CDR2 SVGAGI. The CDR3: CASSYSEPTYGYTF. The CDR3 DNA sequence: TGTGCCAGCAGTTACTCCGAACCGACGTATGGCTACACCTTC.

This rearrangement joins TRBV11-2 to TRBJ1-2, with 7 bases that match TRBD1. Unmatched junction bases numbered 6, after V lost 6 bases and J lost 8 bases. Germline V lookup: CDR1 SGHAT, CDR2 FQNNGV. CDR3 size: 12 residues. The CDR3 sequence: CASRAGGEGYTF. For the CDR3, the DNA is TGTGCCAGCAGGGCAGGGGGAGAGGGCTACACCTTC.

The CDR3 DNA reads as TGTGCCAGCATGATAAGGGGGTACACTGAAGCTTTCTTT. It yields the protein CASMIRGYTEAFF. This rearrangement joins TRBV5-5 to TRBJ1-1; TRBD1 might be the D (6 bases). Deletions cut 6 bases from V and 3 bases from J, with 12 bases between. The CDR3 contains 13 residues. The V gene's germline CDR1 is SGHKS and CDR2 YYEKEE (reference sequence).